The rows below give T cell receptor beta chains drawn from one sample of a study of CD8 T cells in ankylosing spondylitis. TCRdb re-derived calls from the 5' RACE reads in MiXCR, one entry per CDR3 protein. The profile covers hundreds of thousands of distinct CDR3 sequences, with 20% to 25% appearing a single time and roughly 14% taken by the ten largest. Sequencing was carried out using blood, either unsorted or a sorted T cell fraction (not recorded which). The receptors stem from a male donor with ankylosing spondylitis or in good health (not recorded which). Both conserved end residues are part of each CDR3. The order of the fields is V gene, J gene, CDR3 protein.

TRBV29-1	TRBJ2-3	CSVLIGTGGLTDTQYF
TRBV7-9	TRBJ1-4	CASSLVPDRDEKLFF
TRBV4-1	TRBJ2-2	CASSQEPGQENTGELFF
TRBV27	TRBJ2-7	CASSPGTGFEQYF
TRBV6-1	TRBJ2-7	CASLPTSGGVDEQYF
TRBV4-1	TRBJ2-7	CASSHPTTGPVTYEQYF
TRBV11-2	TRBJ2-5	CASSQVGTGGETQYF
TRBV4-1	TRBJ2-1	CASSPTSGVYEQFF
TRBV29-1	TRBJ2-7	CSVAGRGVVDEQYF
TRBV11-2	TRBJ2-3	CASSSPRSGGTDTQYF
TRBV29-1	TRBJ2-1	CSVRGGNTAGNEQFF
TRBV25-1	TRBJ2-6	CASRGAGANVLTF
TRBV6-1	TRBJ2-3	CASSALDNTDTQYF
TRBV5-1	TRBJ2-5	CASRVKQAASETQYF
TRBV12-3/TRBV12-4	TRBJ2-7	CASSTGSSYEQYF
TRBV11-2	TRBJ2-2	CASSLDGSSVAGELFF
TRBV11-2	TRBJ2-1	CASSSPGRSYNEQFF
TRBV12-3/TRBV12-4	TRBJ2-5	CASSFSTSLAQYF
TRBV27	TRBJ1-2	CASRREEGLGYTF
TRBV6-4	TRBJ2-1	CASSASSGGGHNEQFF
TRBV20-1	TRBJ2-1	CSAGLTSGAYNEQFF
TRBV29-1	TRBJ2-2	CSVVHQNTGELFF
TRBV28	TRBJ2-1	CASSSAKDGEQFF
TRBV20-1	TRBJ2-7	CSARVEGATYEQYF
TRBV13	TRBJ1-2	CASSLNPLSSGGRRGYTF
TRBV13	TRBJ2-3	CASLPSGGGLTDTQYF
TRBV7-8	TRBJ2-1	CASSLDGSLLRQFF
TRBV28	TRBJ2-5	CASSSLAWTQYF
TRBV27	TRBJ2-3	CASRLAGALTDTQYF
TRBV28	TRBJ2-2	CASRPGTSGTGELFF
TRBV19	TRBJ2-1	CASSIDGTGSYNEQFF
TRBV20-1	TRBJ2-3	CSARDMGTQGWLDF
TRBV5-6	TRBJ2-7	CASSEPGTGFYEQYF
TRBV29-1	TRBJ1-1	CSVEKGGPEAFF
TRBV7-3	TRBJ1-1	CASSLFTNTEAFF
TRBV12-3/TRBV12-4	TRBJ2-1	CASSLRLAGPYNEQFF
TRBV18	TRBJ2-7	CASNGGGPSYEQYF
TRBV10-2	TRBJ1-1	CASTGDGVNTEAFF
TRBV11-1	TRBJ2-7	CASSFDQSLADFPYEQYF
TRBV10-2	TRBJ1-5	CANFPGTGKGPERPQHF
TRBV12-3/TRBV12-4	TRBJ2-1	CASSYTYNEQFF
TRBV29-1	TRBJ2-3	CSVEDPTPGDPSTDTQYF
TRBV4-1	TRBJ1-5	CASSQSTGLGNQPQHF
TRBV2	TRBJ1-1	CASSESLTGGAEAFF
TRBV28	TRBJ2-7	CASRPRYPYEQYF
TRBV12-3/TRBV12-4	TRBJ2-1	CASSLMAYNEQFF
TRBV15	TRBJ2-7	CATSSPTGPYEQYF
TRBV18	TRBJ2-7	CASSPETGTIYEQYF
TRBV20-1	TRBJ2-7	CSATPFLAGPYEQYF
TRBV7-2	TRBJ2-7	CASSFSGGVGYEQYF
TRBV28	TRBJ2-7	CASSIAGTGVSYEQYF
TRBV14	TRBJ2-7	CARTKRQNTYEQYF
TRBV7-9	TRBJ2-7	CASSPVGGAYEQYF
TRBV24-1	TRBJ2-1	CATRRGHEQFF
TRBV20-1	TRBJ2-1	CSARWIEQFF
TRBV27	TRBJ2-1	CASSLPSSPSNEQFF